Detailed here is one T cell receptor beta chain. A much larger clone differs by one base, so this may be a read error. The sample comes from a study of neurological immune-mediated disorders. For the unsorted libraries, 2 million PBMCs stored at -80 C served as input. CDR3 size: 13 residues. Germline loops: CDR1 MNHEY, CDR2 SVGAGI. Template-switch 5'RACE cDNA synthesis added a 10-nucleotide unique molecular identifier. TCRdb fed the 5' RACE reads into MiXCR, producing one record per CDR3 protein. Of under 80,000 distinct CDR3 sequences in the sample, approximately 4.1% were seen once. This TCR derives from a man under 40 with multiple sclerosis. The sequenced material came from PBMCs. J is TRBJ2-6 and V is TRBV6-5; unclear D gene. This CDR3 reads CVSSPPGANVLTF. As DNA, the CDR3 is TGTGTCAGCAGCCCCCCCGGGGCCAACGTCCTGACTTTC.